The present T cell receptor beta chain was sequenced within a study of CD8 T cells in ankylosing spondylitis. Germline V gene data show CDR1 as DFQATT and CDR2 as SNEGSKA (reference sequence). V was clipped by 3 bases and J by 3 bases, with 8 bases between them. This CDR3 has 13 residues. Study results and limitations: CD8+ disease-linked clones were present at relatively low frequencies in blood. Characteristic, it appeared, of ankylosing spondylitis blood was a TCR beta motif of several highly homologous variants.

TCRdb used MiXCR to reprocess the 5' RACE reads, holding one entry per CDR3 protein. The sample records about 200,000 distinct CDR3 sequences, roughly 25% being singletons. On this clonotype itself: Antigen: not known.

V is TRBV20-1 and J is TRBJ1-4; D uncertain. Sequenced input: blood, either unsorted or a sorted T cell fraction (not recorded which). The source of this sequence is a male donor with ankylosing spondylitis or in good health (not recorded which). CDR3: CSARRSPNEKLFF. The DNA of the CDR3 is TGCAGTGCTAGGAGGTCCCCTAATGAAAAACTGTTTTTT.